Shown below are 11 T cell receptor beta chains from a single sample sequenced in a study of T cell changes during pregnancy in multiple sclerosis (dated by TCRdb to about 2019). The library was generated by the immunoSEQ multiplex PCR assay. This immuneACCESS table, as held by TCRdb, lists in-frame sequences with V and J called but not all clones. Of the missing ones, under half trace to an unresolved V gene in checked studies; the others have no known cause. The sample records 40,000 to 55,000 clones, 90% of which are singletons. The ten top clones hold roughly 4.5% of the sample. Sequencing was performed on peripheral blood, taken in the second trimester of pregnancy. The receptors originated from a female donor in good health, enrolled as a control in a pregnancy study.

The V call is TRBV2, the J call TRBJ2-7, with D unclear. The CDR3 has 12 amino acids. Trimming shortened V by 2 bases and J by 3 bases, and 5 bases separated the two germline ends. In germline, CDR1 is SNHLY, CDR2 FYNNEI. As DNA, the CDR3 is TGTGCCAGCAGTGAATTCCTCTACGAGCAGTACTTC. This codes for CASSEFLYEQYF. Drawing the rest from reference TRBV2 and TRBJ2-7, the complete variable domain is EPEVTQTPSHQVTQMGQEVILRCVPISNHLYFYWYRQILGQKVEFLVSFYNNEISEKSEIFDDQFSVERPDGSNFTLKIRSTKLEDSAMYFCASSEFLYEQYFGPGTRLTVT.

This chain links TRBV25-1 with TRBJ2-1; TRBD2 might be the D (6 bases). The V gene lost 3 bases and the J gene lost 2 bases, with 11 bases spanning the gap. Germline V gene sequence: CDR1 MGHDK, CDR2 SYGVNS. The CDR3 length is 15 residues. CDR3 residues: CASSDPTGAYNEQFF. The CDR3 DNA is TGTGCCAGCAGTGACCCGACGGGAGCCTACAATGAGCAGTTCTTC.

The CDR3 is CASSPIGGGASYEQYF. CDR3 sequence (DNA): TGTGCCAGCTCACCTATCGGAGGGGGGGCCTCCTACGAGCAGTACTTC. This chain links TRBV18 with TRBJ2-7; D is perhaps TRBD2 (7 bases). Germline V lookup: CDR1 KGHSH, CDR2 LQKENI. The CDR3 sequence is 16 residues long. Between the trimmed V and J ends, which lost 3 bases and 0 bases, there was a span of 15 bases. Drawing the rest from reference TRBV18 and TRBJ2-7, the complete variable domain is NAGVMQNPRHLVRRRGQEARLRCSPMKGHSHVYWYRQLPEEGLKFMVYLQKENIIDESGMPKERFSAEFPKEGPSILRIQQVVRGDSAAYFCASSPIGGGASYEQYFGPGTRLTVT.

The genes are TRBV27 and TRBJ1-2; 8 bases map to TRBD1. There are 14 residues in the CDR3. Germline V gene lookup returns CDR1 MNHEY and CDR2 SMNVEV (reference sequence). The V and J ends lost 6 bases and 7 bases, in that order; junction bases with no gene match: 10. CDR3 protein: CASRTGGVFFGYTF. CDR3 in DNA: TGTGCCAGCAGAACAGGGGGGGTTTTTTTTGGCTACACCTTC.

The chain joins TRBV5-1 to TRBJ1-1, with 10 bases fitting TRBD1. The CDR3 is made up of 15 amino acids. Germline V gives CDR1 SGHRS, CDR2 YFSETQ. The V segment lost 5 bases and the J segment 7 bases; nucleotides outside the gene matches: 11. In nucleotides, the CDR3 is TGCGCCAGCAGACTCCCGGGACAGGGGACGGGTGAAGCTTTCTTT. Protein product: CASRLPGQGTGEAFF.

The chain couples TRBV4-3 to TRBJ2-1; a possible D gene is TRBD2 (5 bases). This CDR3 contains 17 residues. V shed 0 bases and J shed 0 bases, with 12 bases lying between them. CDR1 is LGHNA and CDR2 is YSLEER in the germline V gene. The CDR3 reads CASSQDGSGGSYNEQFF. The CDR3 nucleotides are TGCGCCAGCAGCCAAGATGGGAGCGGAGGCTCCTACAATGAGCAGTTCTTC.

The rearrangement uses TRBV18 and TRBJ2-4, with TRBD2 matching over 9 bases. Losses at the gene ends were 3 bases for V and 8 bases for J; bases not matched to a gene: 8. The CDR3 runs to 15 residues. Looked up from germline, CDR1 is KGHSH and CDR2 is LQKENI. DNA for the CDR3: TGTGCCAGCTCACCCATAGCGGGAGCCCGGGACATTCAGTACTTC. This translates into CASSPIAGARDIQYF. Full variable domain (rest looked up from reference TRBV18 and TRBJ2-4): NAGVMQNPRHLVRRRGQEARLRCSPMKGHSHVYWYRQLPEEGLKFMVYLQKENIIDESGMPKERFSAEFPKEGPSILRIQQVVRGDSAAYFCASSPIAGARDIQYFGAGTRLSVL.

The V and J genes are TRBV4-2 and TRBJ2-5; possibly TRBD2 for D (6 bases). CDR1 and CDR2 (germline): LGHNA, YNFKEQ. The CDR3 extends over 16 amino acids. V was shortened by 0 bases and J by 2 bases, with 13 bases between the two germline ends. CDR3 sequence: CASSQDAGLTQETQYF. The CDR3 DNA reads as TGTGCCAGCAGCCAAGATGCGGGGCTGACTCAAGAGACCCAGTACTTC.

This chain links TRBV6-1 with TRBJ1-5; D unclear. Germline V gene lookup returns CDR1 MNHNS and CDR2 SASEGT. V lost 0 bases and J lost 2, with 5 bases in between. The CDR3 spans 14 residues. CDR3 DNA sequence: TGTGCCAGCAGTGAAGCCGGGGGCAATCAGCCCCAGCATTTT. Encoded protein: CASSEAGGNQPQHF.

The chain uses TRBV10-3 and TRBJ1-5; weak D call: TRBD1 (5 bases). The germline V gene encodes CDR1 ENHRY and CDR2 SYGVKD. Trimming took 7 bases from V and 5 from J, leaving 12 bases between them. The CDR3 runs to 13 residues. The CDR3 DNA is TGTGCCATCACGAATCAAGGGGATCAGCCCCAGCATTTT. Translating gives CAITNQGDQPQHF.

The chain uses TRBV29-1 and TRBJ2-7, with TRBD2 as a possible D gene (5 bases). Germline V CDR1 and CDR2: SQVTM, ANQGSEA. The CDR3 has 14 residues. V was cut by 5 bases and J by 7 bases, with 21 bases left in between. CDR3 nucleotides: TGCAGCGTTCCCTCTGACCTACCCACGGGGGAGCAGTACTTC. This sequence encodes CSVPSDLPTGEQYF.